Ten or more counts support the clone carrying this TCR beta chain. Its antigen is as yet unknown. Authors of the study amplified TCR beta CDR3 regions from RNA transcripts. HTBI primers were employed in a first-round RT-PCR of the TCR CDR3. TCRdb independently ran MiXCR on the multiplex PCR reads; one entry per CDR3 protein. The data hold about 720,000 distinct CDR3 sequences, with 18% observed a single time. The study left out patients who had uncontrolled infection, other autoimmune disease, pregnancy or lactation. These data are taken from a study of T cells in Graves' hyperthyroidism and ophthalmopathy. Study-wide findings and caveats: Model predictions of ophthalmopathy came a median approximately seven months before onset. Blood samples included most of the expanded thyroid clonotypes exceeding 0.001.

Sequenced sample: blood. This TCR came from a woman between 50 and 59 years old with Graves' hyperthyroidism that later progressed to Graves' ophthalmopathy.

CDR3 sequence (DNA): TGTGCCAGCAGTGAGGGGTCTCTCTCCTACAATGAGCAGTTCTTC. It is translated as CASSEGSLSYNEQFF. This chain links TRBV12-3 or TRBV12-4 with TRBJ2-1, with D perhaps being TRBD1 or TRBD2 (5 bases each). V was trimmed by 5 bases and J by 0 bases, leaving 11 bases between them. This CDR3 is built from 15 residues.